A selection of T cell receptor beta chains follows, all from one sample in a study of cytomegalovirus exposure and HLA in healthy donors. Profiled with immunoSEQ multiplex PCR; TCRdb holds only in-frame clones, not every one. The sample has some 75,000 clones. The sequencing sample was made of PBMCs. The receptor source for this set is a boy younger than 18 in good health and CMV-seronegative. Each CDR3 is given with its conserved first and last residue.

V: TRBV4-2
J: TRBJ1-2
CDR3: CASSQGEGQGAGGYTF

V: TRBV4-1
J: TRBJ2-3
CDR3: CASSQEFPGPDTQYF

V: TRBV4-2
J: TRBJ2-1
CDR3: CASSRGTSANNEQFF

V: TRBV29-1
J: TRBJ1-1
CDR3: CSVESEVNTEAFF

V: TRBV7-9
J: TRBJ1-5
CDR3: CASSRTGGLDQPQHF

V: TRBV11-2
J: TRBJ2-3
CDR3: CASSFSRVEDTQYF

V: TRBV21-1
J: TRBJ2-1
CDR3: CASRGGVEGYNEQFF

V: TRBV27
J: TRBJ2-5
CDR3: CASSSRTLSGQGAQYF

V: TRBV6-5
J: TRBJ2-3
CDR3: CASRPGQYTDTQYF

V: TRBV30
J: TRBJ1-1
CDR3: CACVYRDTNTEAFF

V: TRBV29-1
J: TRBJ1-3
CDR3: CSVEARHGNTIYF

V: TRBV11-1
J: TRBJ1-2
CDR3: CASSFRTGRAGYTF

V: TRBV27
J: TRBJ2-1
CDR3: CASSRQGDEQFF

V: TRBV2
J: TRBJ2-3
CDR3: CASSEWTGVGTDTQYF

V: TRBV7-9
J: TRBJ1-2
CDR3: CASSLVGPQDRGDGYGYTF

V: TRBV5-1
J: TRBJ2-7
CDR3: CASSLEDGTGLFYEQYF

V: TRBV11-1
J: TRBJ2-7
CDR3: CASSFVGETYEQYF

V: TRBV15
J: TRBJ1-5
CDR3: CATSRDRWGMNF

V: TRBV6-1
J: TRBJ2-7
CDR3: CASSEAGRYYEQYF

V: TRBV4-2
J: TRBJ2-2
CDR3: CASSQVGNYGTGHGELFF

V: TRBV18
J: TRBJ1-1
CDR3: CASSLKSDRVTEAFF

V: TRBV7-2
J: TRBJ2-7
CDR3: CASSLFARGGYEQYF

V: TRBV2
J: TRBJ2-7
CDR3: CASRGLNSGARGSLYEQYF

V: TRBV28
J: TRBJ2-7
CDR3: CASSPFRGGLWEQYF

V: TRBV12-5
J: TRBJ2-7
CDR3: CASGLVSGFFYEQYF

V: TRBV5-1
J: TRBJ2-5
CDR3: CASSLEEYRGETQYF

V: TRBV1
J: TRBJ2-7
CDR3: CTSWGMLAGNSAYEQYF

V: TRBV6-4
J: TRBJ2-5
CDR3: CASSDSGGQETQYF

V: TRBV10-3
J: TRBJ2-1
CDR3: CAISEGGGINEQFF

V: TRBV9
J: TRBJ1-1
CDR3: CASNPTGSFTEAFF

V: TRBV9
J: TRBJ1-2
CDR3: CASSVVGANYGYTF

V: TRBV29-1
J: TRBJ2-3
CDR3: CSAGETRGATDTQYF

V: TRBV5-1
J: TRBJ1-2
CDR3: CASSLGTGPFDGYTF

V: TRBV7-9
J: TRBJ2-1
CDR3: CASSLSGGRNNEQFF

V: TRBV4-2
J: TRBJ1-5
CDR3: CASSPRWGQGTGNQPQHF

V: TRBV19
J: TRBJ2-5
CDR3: CASSTHDRGGTTQYF

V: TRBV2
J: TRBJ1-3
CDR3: CASSALPGQGLGNTIYF

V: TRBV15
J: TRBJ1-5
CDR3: CATSREQGRQPQHF

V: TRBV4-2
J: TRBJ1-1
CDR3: CASSQEGGITEAFF

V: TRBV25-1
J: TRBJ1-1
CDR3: CASSELDFNTEAFF

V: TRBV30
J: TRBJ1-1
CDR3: CAWSVGIRGTEAFF

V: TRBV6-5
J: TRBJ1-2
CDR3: CASGQGSMIYGYTF

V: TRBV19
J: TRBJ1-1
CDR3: CASLDSTTEAFF

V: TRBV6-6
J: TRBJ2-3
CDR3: CASGGGTDTQYF